The 18 T cell receptor beta chains listed next were all sequenced from one sample in a study of regulatory T cells (dated by TCRdb to the late 2010s). Library creation used the immunoSEQ multiplex PCR assay. The multiplex PCR relied on 52 forward TRBV primers and 13 reverse TRBJ primers, and amplification bias was corrected through assay-based and computational methods. Held by TCRdb, this immuneACCESS table contains in-frame sequences only and omits some clones. Under half of the omission traces to an unresolved V gene where checked; the cause of the rest is unknown. The sample yields approximately 9,000 clones; about 80% were counted once. The top ten clonotypes cover 10% to 13% of the sample. The sequenced sample consisted of CD8+ T cells sorted from blood. Receptors were obtained from a person in their late teens or twenties with CD3G deficiency.

The rearrangement joins TRBV7-9 to TRBJ1-1; the D gene is possibly TRBD1 (5 bases). The CDR3 sequence is 12 residues long. Trimming took 4 bases from V and 5 from J, leaving 8 bases between them. Germline V gives CDR1 SEHNR, CDR2 FQNEAQ (reference sequence). The CDR3 sequence: CASSSGVTEAFF. CDR3 DNA: TGTGCCAGCAGCTCGGGGGTGACTGAAGCTTTCTTT.

The rearrangement uses TRBV27 and TRBJ1-5, with a weak D call TRBD1 (5 bases). The ends were cut back, 4 bases at V and 6 bases at J, with 10 bases in the middle. This CDR3 region has 13 residues. CDR1 is MNHEY, CDR2 SMNVEV, per germline (reference sequence). CDR3 sequence reads: CASSWGFGQPQHF. CDR3 sequence (DNA): TGTGCCAGCAGTTGGGGGTTTGGTCAGCCCCAGCATTTT.

Only one count was recorded for this clone. The rearrangement uses TRBV7-9 and TRBJ2-7, with 10 nucleotides matching TRBD1. V shed 3 bases and J 0 bases; nucleotides not matched to a gene: 8. The CDR3 is 17 amino acids. CDR1 is SEHNR and CDR2 is FQNEAQ in the germline V gene (reference sequence). The CDR3 region is CASSFYLGQGISYEQYF. The DNA for the CDR3 is TGTGCCAGCAGCTTTTACTTGGGACAGGGGATCTCCTACGAGCAGTACTTC.

The J gene is TRBJ2-7, the V gene TRBV6-1; D gene unclear. CDR3 length: 14 residues. The ends were cut back, 2 bases at V and 3 bases at J, with 11 bases in the middle. Germline lookup yields CDR1 MNHNS and CDR2 SASEGT. The CDR3 DNA reads TGTGCCAGCAGTGAACTTGGCAGCCACTACGAGCAGTACTTC. This codes for CASSELGSHYEQYF.

V usage is TRBV10-3 and J usage is TRBJ1-2; tentative D call: TRBD1 (6 bases). Germline V gene lookup returns CDR1 ENHRY and CDR2 SYGVKD. Trimming took off 10 bases at V and 4 bases at J, with 16 bases between the two ends. The CDR3 loop spans 13 amino acids. CDR3 loop: CATKEGDPYGYTF. Here the CDR3 DNA reads TGTGCCACCAAGGAGGGGGATCCCTATGGCTACACCTTC.

This chain uses TRBV5-5 with TRBJ2-7; D is unclear. Germline CDR1 is SGHKS and CDR2 is YYEKEE (reference sequence). The germline V and J ends were trimmed by 4 bases and 0 bases, with 11 bases remaining between them. This CDR3 has 14 residues. In DNA form, the CDR3 reads TGTGCCAGCAGCGAACCAAGTCTCTCCTACGAGCAGTACTTC. Translating gives CASSEPSLSYEQYF.

The gene calls are TRBV7-2 and TRBJ1-2; tentative D call: TRBD1 (6 bases). The germline V and J ends were trimmed by 1 base and 0 bases, with 12 bases remaining between them. This CDR3 comprises 16 residues. CDR1 is SGHTA and CDR2 is FQGNSA in the germline V gene. The CDR3 nucleotides read TGTGCCAGCAGCTTAGACAGGGTTCTTCCTAACTATGGCTACACCTTC. It yields the protein CASSLDRVLPNYGYTF. Full variable domain (remainder filled in from reference TRBV7-2 and TRBJ1-2): GAGVSQSPSNKVTEKGKDVELRCDPISGHTALYWYRQSLGQGLEFLIYFQGNSAPDKSGLPSDRFSAERTGGSVSTLTIQRTQQEDSAVYLCASSLDRVLPNYGYTFGSGTRLTVV.

The genes are TRBV7-6 and TRBJ2-7, with a weak D call TRBD2 (5 bases). This CDR3 is built from 13 residues. Germline-derived CDR1 and CDR2 are SGHVS and FNYEAQ. Trimming left V 5 bases short and J 6 bases short, with 14 bases between. In DNA form, the CDR3 reads TGTGCCAGCAGCCCTTCGCCGGCGGGCGAGCAGTACTTC. Its translation: CASSPSPAGEQYF.

This sequence joins TRBV7-9 and TRBJ2-7, with TRBD2 as a possible D gene (7 bases). The CDR3 sequence is 16 residues long. Germline V gene lookup returns CDR1 SEHNR and CDR2 FQNEAQ (reference sequence). V lost 0 bases to trimming and J lost 2 bases, with 14 bases between them. CDR3 amino acids: CASSLAPAGAAYEQYF. DNA of the CDR3: TGTGCCAGCAGCTTAGCTCCCGCGGGGGCCGCCTACGAGCAGTACTTC.

The chain carries TRBV5-6 and TRBJ1-3; D gene unclear. The CDR3 has 17 residues. The ends were cut back, 1 base at V and 0 bases at J, with 14 bases in the middle. CDR1 and CDR2 (germline): SGHDT, YYEEEE. CDR3 nucleotides: TGTGCCAGCAGCTTGACCTTTAAGGATTCCTCTGGAAACACCATATATTTT. Translation gives CASSLTFKDSSGNTIYF.

The chain uses TRBV10-2 and TRBJ2-7; D is perhaps TRBD2 (6 bases). V was pared by 4 bases and J by 2 bases, with 15 bases between. The CDR3 consists of 15 residues. In germline, CDR1 is WSHSY, CDR2 SAAADI. CDR3: CASSAPGTDTYEQYF. CDR3 bases: TGCGCCAGCAGTGCGCCGGGGACTGATACCTACGAGCAGTACTTC.

The V and J genes are TRBV28 and TRBJ2-7, with TRBD1 matching 8 bases. This CDR3 is 12 amino acids long. V was pared by 4 bases and J by 5 bases, with 1 base of the junction left unmatched. Germline CDR1 is MDHEN and CDR2 is SYDVKM. The CDR3 region is CASSWTGNEQYF. The CDR3 region has the DNA TGTGCCAGCAGTTGGACAGGGAACGAGCAGTACTTC.

The chain carries TRBV21-1 and TRBJ2-7; TRBD1, the table's D call, lacks a check against the DNA. TRBV21-1 is flagged as a pseudogene. This CDR3 spans 17 amino acids. The CDR3 loop reads CASSKSSHRASLYEQYF. Written as DNA, the CDR3 is TGTGCCAGCAGCAAATCGAGCCACAGGGCTTCCCTCTACGAGCAGTACTTC.

This chain joins TRBV7-9 and TRBJ2-5; D may be TRBD1 (6 bases). The V gene's germline CDR1 is SEHNR and CDR2 FQNEAQ (reference sequence). V was pared by 4 bases and J by 0 bases, with 9 bases between. This CDR3 comprises 14 residues. CDR3 in DNA: TGTGCCAGCAGCTCCCGGGACAACCAAGAGACCCAGTACTTC. This translates into CASSSRDNQETQYF.

The chain links TRBV5-1 to TRBJ2-1, with D possibly TRBD1 on 5 matching bases. Trimming cost V 4 bases and J 4 bases, with 9 bases left between them. Per the germline V gene, CDR1 is SGHRS and CDR2 is YFSETQ. CDR3 size: 13 residues. The CDR3 loop reads CASSPDSYNEQFF. DNA of the CDR3: TGCGCCAGCAGCCCAGACAGTTACAATGAGCAGTTCTTC.

The chain uses TRBV28 and TRBJ2-7; TRBD1 agrees at 7 bases. The trim removed 4 bases at V and 2 bases at J, leaving 11 bases unmatched. The CDR3 is made up of 16 amino acids. Germline loops: CDR1 MDHEN, CDR2 SYDVKM. The CDR3 protein is CASSSLRTGPPYEQYF. The CDR3, as DNA: TGTGCCAGCAGTTCGCTTCGGACAGGCCCCCCCTACGAGCAGTACTTC.

This rearrangement joins TRBV7-9 to TRBJ2-3, with TRBD2 matching 16 bases. Germline V gene data show CDR1 as SEHNR and CDR2 as FQNEAQ (reference sequence). This CDR3 is 16 amino acids long. Trimming at V came to 8 bases and at J to 10 bases, leaving 12 bases not matched to a gene. CDR3 protein: CASSRGTSGRAEAQYF. CDR3 in DNA: TGTGCCAGCTCCCGAGGGACTAGCGGGAGGGCCGAGGCGCAGTATTTT.

The rearrangement uses TRBV6-1 and TRBJ1-6; weak D call: TRBD1 (5 bases). The CDR3 is 14 amino acids. V dropped 4 bases and J dropped 9 bases, with 13 bases sitting between them. Germline assignment: CDR1 MNHNS and CDR2 SASEGT. DNA of the CDR3: TGTGCCAGCAGTGGGACACGGTTCGGTTCACCCCTCCACTTT. This gives the protein CASSGTRFGSPLHF.